These T cell receptor beta chains were read from a single sample in a study of regulatory T cells in long-lasting Graves disease. TCRdb re-called the multiplex PCR reads through MiXCR, storing one row per CDR3 protein. The repertoire includes 400,000 to 550,000 distinct CDR3 sequences, 15% of them detected once, and over 15% sits in the top ten. These data also formed part of another study, on T cells in Graves' hyperthyroidism and ophthalmopathy.

Sequenced material: peripheral blood mononuclear cells (PBMCs), taken at new diagnosis, from a patient treated with antithyroid drugs. The receptors stem from a young woman with Graves disease. CDR3s include the opening cysteine and the closing phenylalanine or tryptophan. D genes are given only for firm matches. Some rows have no size entry. The others give once, few or many, or a class for an expanded clone.

length,D,size,V,J,CDR3,DNA
14,-,many,TRBV7-2,TRBJ1-5,CASSLEGGDQPQHF,TGTGCCAGCAGCTTAGAGGGTGGGGACCAGCCCCAGCATTTT
15,TRBD2,many,TRBV11-3,TRBJ2-7,CASSFTSGRGHEQYF,TGTGCCAGCAGCTTTACTAGCGGGAGGGGACACGAGCAGTACTTC
15,-,many,TRBV12-3/TRBV12-4,TRBJ2-7,CASSLNAGRSYEQYF,TGTGCCAGCAGTTTAAATGCAGGGAGGAGCTACGAGCAGTACTTC
15,TRBD1,many,TRBV27,TRBJ1-2,CASKPADRVLYGYTF,TGTGCCAGCAAACCCGCGGACAGGGTACTCTATGGCTACACCTTC
16,TRBD1,few,TRBV24-1,TRBJ1-4,CATSSGGLSTNEKLFF,TGTGCCACCAGTTCAGGGGGGCTCTCAACTAATGAAAAACTGTTTTTT
15,TRBD2,few,TRBV7-3,TRBJ2-3,CASSRSGTGGDTRYF,TGTGCCAGCAGCCGAAGCGGGACTGGGGGGGATACGCGGTATTTT
14,TRBD2,many,TRBV11-2,TRBJ2-3,CASSNLAGRDTQYF,TGTGCCAGCAGCAATTTAGCGGGAAGAGATACGCAGTATTTT
15,TRBD2,-,TRBV19,TRBJ2-1,CASGVGSGTYNEQFF,TGTGCCAGTGGCGTGGGGAGCGGGACTTACAATGAGCAGTTCTTC
16,TRBD2,many,TRBV2,TRBJ2-2,CASSEAQRESTGELFF,TGTGCCAGCAGTGAAGCGCAGCGGGAGTCCACCGGGGAGCTGTTTTTT
13,-,few,TRBV19,TRBJ1-4,CASSSRTNEKLFF,TGTGCCAGTAGTTCCCGGACGAATGAAAAACTGTTTTTT
13,-,many,TRBV12-3/TRBV12-4,TRBJ1-5,CASSMTANQPQHF,TGTGCCAGCAGCATGACGGCTAATCAGCCCCAGCATTTT
16,TRBD2,-,TRBV12-3/TRBV12-4,TRBJ2-1,CASSFGLDVSYNEQFF,TGTGCCAGCAGTTTCGGACTAGATGTCTCCTACAATGAGCAGTTCTTC
15,TRBD2,many,TRBV20-1,TRBJ2-5,CSAYTGTTPSETQYF,TGCAGTGCATACACGGGGACTACCCCTTCGGAGACCCAGTACTTC
18,TRBD1,many,TRBV20-1,TRBJ1-5,CSARFRTGGSYSNQPQHF,TGCAGTGCTAGGTTTAGGACAGGGGGCTCCTATAGCAATCAGCCCCAGCATTTT
13,-,many,TRBV5-1,TRBJ1-2,CASSLSQINGYTF,TGCGCCAGCAGCTTATCACAGATTAATGGCTACACCTTC
12,-,many,TRBV11-2,TRBJ1-5,CASSLKGQPQHF,TGTGCCAGCAGCTTAAAGGGACAGCCCCAGCATTTT
14,-,many,TRBV2,TRBJ1-4,CASSYVGRDEKLFF,TGTGCCAGCAGTTACGTGGGGCGAGATGAAAAACTGTTTTTT
17,-,once,TRBV7-6,TRBJ2-6,CASSQTPRHPGANVLTF,TGTGCCAGCAGCCAAACACCCCGGCACCCTGGGGCCAACGTCCTGACTTTC
14,-,few,TRBV20-1,TRBJ2-7,CSARSQNTGYEQYF,TGCAGTGCTAGATCCCAAAATACGGGATACGAGCAGTACTTC
14,TRBD2,-,TRBV28,TRBJ2-7,CASSLAGGFNEQYF,TGTGCCAGCAGTTTAGCGGGGGGGTTCAATGAGCAGTACTTC
14,-,many,TRBV6-1,TRBJ2-2,CASRAGIATGELFF,TGTGCCAGCAGGGCGGGTATCGCCACCGGGGAGCTGTTTTTT
14,-,-,TRBV13,TRBJ2-3,CASSQGRATDTQYF,TGTGCCAGCAGCCAAGGGCGGGCGACGGATACGCAGTATTTT
15,TRBD2,many,TRBV7-9,TRBJ2-2,CASRSGTSSTGELFF,TGTGCCAGCAGATCCGGGACTAGCAGCACCGGGGAGCTGTTTTTT
13,-,few,TRBV29-1,TRBJ2-1,CSVEGLRRDEQFF,TGCAGCGTTGAGGGACTGAGAAGGGATGAGCAGTTCTTC
12,-,many,TRBV29-1,TRBJ2-5,CSGLYGEETQYF,TGCAGCGGTCTGTACGGGGAAGAGACCCAGTACTTC
14,-,many,TRBV18,TRBJ1-1,CASSPESGGTEAFF,TGTGCCAGCTCACCGGAGAGTGGCGGCACTGAAGCTTTCTTT
13,-,many,TRBV30,TRBJ1-1,CAHKRGMNTEAFF,TGTGCCCATAAACGGGGTATGAACACTGAAGCTTTCTTT
14,-,many,TRBV11-2,TRBJ2-1,CASSLAVSYNEQFF,TGTGCCAGCAGCTTAGCGGTCAGTTACAATGAGCAGTTCTTC
14,-,-,TRBV30,TRBJ1-1,CAWRILNERGEAFF,TGTGCCTGGAGAATACTGAACGAGAGAGGAGAAGCTTTCTTT
13,-,-,TRBV24-1,TRBJ1-5,CATSDLLGKPQHF,TGTGCCACCAGTGATTTGCTAGGTAAGCCCCAGCATTTT
13,-,many,TRBV5-1,TRBJ2-2,CASSLIGTGELFF,TGCGCCAGCAGCTTAATAGGCACCGGGGAGCTGTTTTTT
15,-,many,TRBV11-3,TRBJ2-5,CASSPKGGVSETQYF,TGTGCCAGCAGCCCGAAAGGAGGGGTATCAGAGACCCAGTACTTC
12,-,many,TRBV3-1,TRBJ2-1,CASSRRTSEQFF,TGTGCCAGCAGCCGGCGGACCTCCGAGCAGTTCTTC
14,-,many,TRBV13,TRBJ2-3,CASSLGLGGDTQYF,TGTGCCAGCAGCTTAGGGCTAGGCGGCGATACGCAGTATTTT
17,TRBD1,many,TRBV6-5,TRBJ2-7,CASSYHRWTGNSYKQYF,TGTGCCAGCAGTTACCACCGGTGGACAGGGAATTCCTACAAGCAGTACTTC
14,TRBD1,few,TRBV28,TRBJ2-7,CASTTPGQPYEQYF,TGTGCCAGCACCACTCCGGGACAGCCCTACGAGCAGTACTTC
16,TRBD2,many,TRBV14,TRBJ2-7,CASSQDPLAGGYEQYF,TGTGCCAGCAGCCAAGATCCACTAGCGGGAGGATACGAGCAGTACTTC
14,TRBD2,few,TRBV12-3/TRBV12-4,TRBJ2-7,CASSSGTTSYEQYF,TGTGCCAGCAGTTCCGGGACTACTTCCTACGAGCAGTACTTC
14,-,many,TRBV28,TRBJ2-3,CATIRPGGTDTQYF,TGTGCCACCATTAGACCTGGCGGCACAGATACGCAGTATTTT
15,TRBD1,few,TRBV5-5,TRBJ1-2,CASSLAGQGSYGYTF,TGTGCCAGCAGCTTGGCGGGACAGGGGTCCTATGGCTACACCTTC
14,-,many,TRBV20-1,TRBJ2-7,CSAPAPTGYYEQYF,TGCAGTGCCCCCGCCCCGACAGGCTACTACGAGCAGTACTTC
12,-,few,TRBV2,TRBJ2-3,CASRVLGDTQYF,TGTGCCAGCAGAGTTTTAGGGGATACGCAGTATTTT
14,TRBD2,few,TRBV11-3,TRBJ2-7,CASTPGTSGYEQYF,TGTGCCAGCACCCCCGGGACTAGCGGCTACGAGCAGTACTTC
17,TRBD1,-,TRBV7-2,TRBJ1-2,CASILEAPDRGHLGYTF,TGTGCCAGCATCCTAGAGGCTCCGGACAGGGGGCATCTTGGCTACACCTTC
15,TRBD2,-,TRBV15,TRBJ2-1,CATSSTSGRDNEQFF,TGTGCCACCAGCTCCACTAGCGGGAGGGACAATGAGCAGTTCTTC
15,-,-,TRBV6-1,TRBJ2-5,CASSRTFMAQETQYF,TGTGCCAGCAGCCGGACGTTTATGGCGCAAGAGACCCAGTACTTC
14,-,many,TRBV3-1,TRBJ2-1,CASSPQGRNNEQFF,TGTGCCAGCAGCCCACAGGGACGGAACAATGAGCAGTTCTTC
14,-,few,TRBV5-1,TRBJ2-1,CASSSEGLAVEQFF,TGTGCCAGCAGCTCAGAGGGTCTAGCTGTTGAGCAGTTCTTC
15,-,-,TRBV5-1,TRBJ2-2,CASSSGAGRTGELFF,TGCGCCAGCAGCTCCGGGGCAGGGAGGACCGGGGAGCTGTTTTTT
17,TRBD2,many,TRBV6-2/TRBV6-3,TRBJ2-7,CASSQPPTRTSGREQYF,TGTGCCAGCAGCCAACCGCCGACCAGGACTAGCGGGAGGGAGCAGTACTTC
13,TRBD2,many,TRBV3-1,TRBJ2-5,CASSPSGEETQYF,TGTGCCAGCAGCCCTAGCGGGGAAGAGACCCAGTACTTC
13,-,-,TRBV20-1,TRBJ2-7,CSAIRDRTYEQYF,TGCAGTGCTATCCGGGACCGCACCTACGAGCAGTACTTC
15,-,many,TRBV27,TRBJ1-2,CASSPFVVGGTGYTF,TGTGCCAGCAGTCCCTTTGTCGTCGGGGGGACTGGCTACACCTTC
17,TRBD2,many,TRBV7-9,TRBJ2-2,CASSVTSGRRGTGELFF,TGTGCCAGCAGCGTGACTAGCGGGAGGAGAGGGACCGGGGAGCTGTTTTTT
16,-,many,TRBV6-2/TRBV6-3,TRBJ2-1,CASSYSVSSSYNEQFF,TGTGCCAGCAGTTACTCAGTCAGTAGCTCCTACAATGAGCAGTTCTTC